The source of this T cell receptor beta chain is a study of blood T cell repertoires in acute mononucleosis (dated by TCRdb to 2020 to 2022). A note on the overall study: To capture the memory response, convalescent samples were obtained between 5 and 8 months after the acute presentation. Mean blood EBV load was 3.5 to 4 log10 genome copies per million B cells during acute infection and 2.5 to 3 at convalescence. Overall study results and their limits: For BRLF1 (YVL-BR), TCRalpha CDR3 motifs played a dominant role and TCRbeta a minimal role in TCR repertoire selection. The low acute-to-convalescent clonotype overlap might be partly explained by sampling error, because only a fraction of each donor's blood was analyzed. The cohort comprised only three donors, so group averages rested on very few individuals. Just 8.5% to 9% of the unique acute clonotypes remained in convalescence, but these persisting clonotypes accounted for most of the response, and new, diverse de novo clonotypes seemingly replaced the other acute clonotypes.

Sequences MDHEN (CDR1) and SYDVKM (CDR2) are obtained from the germline V gene. V is clipped by 5 bases and J by 0 bases, and the sequence between their germline boundaries is 22 bases long. The CDR3 has 19 amino acids, counting the end cysteine and phenylalanine. Here the CDR3 DNA is all that survives: 57 bases in frame from base 1. This clone has a count of ten or more. No base qualities exist here, and no much larger clone lies one base off it. Total RNA from at least 9,000 sorted tetramer+ CD8 T cells was reverse transcribed into cDNA for TCR profiling. PCR amplification of CDR3 regions used primers annealing to V and J regions and added unique molecular identifiers so that templates could be tracked. Profiling of the TCRalpha and TCRbeta chains was done on the immunoSEQ platform, including the sequencing and error-correction standards of that platform. The paper's processing steps were these. Clonal copy numbers were corrected for sequencing and PCR errors, and CDR3s were defined per IMGT conventions. Analysis was restricted to productive rearrangements and was performed with immunoSEQ Analyzer versions 2.0 and 3.0, and gene-pairing frequencies were further processed in Microsoft Excel. Circos plots were used to display V-J pairings, and MEME together with a custom motifSearch program was used to find CDR3 motifs. The OLGA algorithm was used to calculate the probability of generation of TCR sequences. A clonotype seen at both visits was called persistent, a clonotype seen only at the acute visit was called nonpersistent, and a clonotype seen only at convalescence was called de novo. Any amino acid clonotype used by more than one donor was defined as a public TCR. TCRdb limited this immuneACCESS table to in-frame rearrangements with V and J called. A share of clones is missing; checked studies link under half to unresolved V genes, and the rest is unexplained. Clone size and the V and J calls come from that table; the DNA yielded D and trimming. Within this sample are 1,500 to 2,000 clones, with 20% of them counted one time only. The top ten clonotypes cover roughly 29% of the sample.

The sample's time point label, decoded: convalescence about 6 months (5-8 months) after acute presentation (visit 7). Over primary infection, the study followed CD8 T cell responses to two immunodominant EBV epitopes: BRLF1 109 (YVL-BR) and BMLF1 280 (GLC-BM). Primary EBV infection was taken to be indicated by a positive serum heterophile antibody test and EBV viral capsid antigen-specific IgM. Total CD8 T cells were first enriched from PBMCs by magnetic positive selection (MACS). Live CD3+ CD8+ tetramer+ cells were sorted on a FACSAria III to over 85% purity. Cell sorting used a PE-conjugated tetramer carrying the BRLF1 109-117 peptide. At both acute infection and convalescence, EBV epitope-specific CD8 T cells were tetramer-sorted, and the TCR repertoires of those cells were deep-sequenced directly ex vivo. The donors were three individuals between roughly 18 and 29 years old who had clinical acute infectious mononucleosis along with laboratory evidence of primary EBV infection. Heparinized peripheral blood was collected when donors presented clinically with mononucleosis symptoms and again about 6 months afterward. PBMCs were isolated by Ficoll-Paque density gradient centrifugation.

The material was EBV YVL epitope tetramer+ CD8+ T cells sorted from PBMCs, obtained during convalescence from infectious mononucleosis. This sample's cell subset or site label indicates: CD8 T cells binding a tetramer with EBV BRLF1 109-117 peptide (YVL-BR). This receptor was obtained from a woman under 30 with infectious mononucleosis caused by EBV. The receptor chain draws on TRBV28 and TRBJ1-4; no D gene call is confident. This receptor has the CDR3 CASSHGRTLSGATNEKLFF. The sequence in DNA is TGTGCCAGCAGTCATGGTCGGACCCTATCAGGTGCAACTAATGAAAAACTGTTTTTT.